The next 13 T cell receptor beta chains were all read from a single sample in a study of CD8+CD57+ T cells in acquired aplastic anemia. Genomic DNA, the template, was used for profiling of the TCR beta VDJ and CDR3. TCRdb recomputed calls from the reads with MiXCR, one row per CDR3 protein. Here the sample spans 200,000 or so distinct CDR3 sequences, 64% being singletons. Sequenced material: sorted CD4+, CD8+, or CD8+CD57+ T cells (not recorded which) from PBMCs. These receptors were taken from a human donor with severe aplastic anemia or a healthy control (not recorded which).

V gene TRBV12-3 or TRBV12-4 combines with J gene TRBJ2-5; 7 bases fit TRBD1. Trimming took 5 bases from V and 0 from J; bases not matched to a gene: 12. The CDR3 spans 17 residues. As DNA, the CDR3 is TGTGCCAGCAGTATCTTACAGGGACAGTCGTACCAAGAGACCCAGTACTTC. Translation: CASSILQGQSYQETQYF.

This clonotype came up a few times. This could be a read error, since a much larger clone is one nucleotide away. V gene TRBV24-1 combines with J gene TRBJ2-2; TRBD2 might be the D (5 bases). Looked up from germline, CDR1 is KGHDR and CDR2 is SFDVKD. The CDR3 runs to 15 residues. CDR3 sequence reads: CATSDLQTGTGELLF. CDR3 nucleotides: TGTGCCACCAGTGATTTGCAGACCGGAACCGGGGAGCTGCTTTTT.

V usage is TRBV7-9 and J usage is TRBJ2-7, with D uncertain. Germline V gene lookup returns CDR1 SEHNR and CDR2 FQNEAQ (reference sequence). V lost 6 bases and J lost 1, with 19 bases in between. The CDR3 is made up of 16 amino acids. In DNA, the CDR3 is TGTGCCAGCAGTTACTCGGGCAGAACCTCGTCCTACGAGCAGTACTTC. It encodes CASSYSGRTSSYEQYF.

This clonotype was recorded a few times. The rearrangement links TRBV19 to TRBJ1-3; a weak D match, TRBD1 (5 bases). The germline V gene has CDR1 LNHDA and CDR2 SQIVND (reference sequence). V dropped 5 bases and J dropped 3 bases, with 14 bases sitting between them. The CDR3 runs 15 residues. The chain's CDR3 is CASSPQGGYGNTIYF. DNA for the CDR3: TGTGCCAGTAGTCCCCAGGGAGGATATGGAAACACCATATATTTT.

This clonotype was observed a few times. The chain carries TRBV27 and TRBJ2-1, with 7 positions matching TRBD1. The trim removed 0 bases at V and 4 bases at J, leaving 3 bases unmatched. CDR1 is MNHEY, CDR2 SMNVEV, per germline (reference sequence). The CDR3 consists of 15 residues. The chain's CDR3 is CASSLSGTVYNEQFF. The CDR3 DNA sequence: TGTGCCAGCAGTTTATCGGGGACAGTATACAATGAGCAGTTCTTC.

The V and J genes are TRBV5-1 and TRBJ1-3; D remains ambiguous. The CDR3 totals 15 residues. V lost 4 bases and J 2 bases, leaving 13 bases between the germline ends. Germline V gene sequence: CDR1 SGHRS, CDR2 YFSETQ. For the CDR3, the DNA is TGCGCCAGCAGCGTACCCCTTAGGGCTGGAAACACCATATATTTT. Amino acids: CASSVPLRAGNTIYF.

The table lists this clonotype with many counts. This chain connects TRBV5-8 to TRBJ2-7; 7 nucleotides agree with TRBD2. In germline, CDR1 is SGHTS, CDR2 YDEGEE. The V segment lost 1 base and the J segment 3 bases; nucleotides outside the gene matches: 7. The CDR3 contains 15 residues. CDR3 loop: CASSLRGGSYYEQYF. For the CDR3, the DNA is TGTGCCAGCAGCTTGAGGGGAGGGAGTTACTACGAGCAGTACTTC.

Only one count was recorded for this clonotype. CDR3 DNA: TGCGCCAGCAGCCGCAGTTCGCCTATGGATGGCTACACCTTC. Encoded protein: CASSRSSPMDGYTF. The rearrangement joins TRBV4-3 to TRBJ1-2; D unclear. V lost 4 bases and J lost 6, with 15 bases in between. This CDR3 comprises 14 residues. The germline V gene encodes CDR1 LGHNA and CDR2 YSLEER.

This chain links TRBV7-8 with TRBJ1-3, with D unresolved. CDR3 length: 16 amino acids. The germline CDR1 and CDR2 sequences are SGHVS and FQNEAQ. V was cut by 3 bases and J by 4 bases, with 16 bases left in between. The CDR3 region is CASSLGKRRPGNTIYF. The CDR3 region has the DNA TGTGCCAGCAGCTTGGGAAAGAGGAGGCCCGGAAACACCATATATTTT.

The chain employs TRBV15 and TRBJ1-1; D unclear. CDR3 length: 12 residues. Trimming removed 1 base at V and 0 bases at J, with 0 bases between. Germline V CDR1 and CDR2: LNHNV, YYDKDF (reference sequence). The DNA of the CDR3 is TGTGCCACCAGCAGAGTGAACACTGAAGCTTTCTTT. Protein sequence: CATSRVNTEAFF.

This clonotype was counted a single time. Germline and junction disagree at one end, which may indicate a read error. The chain's CDR3 is CASSQEPPSGTGLYEQYF. DNA for the CDR3: TGCGCCAGCAGCCAAGAACCCCCCTCGGGGACAGGACTCTACGAGCAGTACTTC. The chain links TRBV7-9 to TRBJ2-7, with 8 bases aligning to TRBD1. The CDR3 spans 18 residues. Germline V gene lookup returns CDR1 SEHNR and CDR2 FQNEAQ (reference sequence).

The CDR3: CASSWTGAAETQYF. The CDR3 DNA reads TGCGCCAGCAGCTGGACAGGGGCAGCGGAGACCCAGTACTTC. V is TRBV5-1 and J is TRBJ2-5, with 9 bases matching TRBD1. V lost 3 bases, J lost 5 bases, and 5 bases stayed unmatched. CDR1 is SGHRS and CDR2 is YFSETQ in the germline V gene. There are 14 residues in the CDR3.

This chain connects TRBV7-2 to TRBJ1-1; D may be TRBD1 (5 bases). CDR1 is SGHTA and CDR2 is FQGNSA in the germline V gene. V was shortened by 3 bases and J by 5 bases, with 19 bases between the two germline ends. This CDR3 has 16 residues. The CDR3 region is CASSFFISLGGTEAFF. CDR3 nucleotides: TGTGCCAGCAGCTTTTTCATCTCCCTGGGGGGGACTGAAGCTTTCTTT.